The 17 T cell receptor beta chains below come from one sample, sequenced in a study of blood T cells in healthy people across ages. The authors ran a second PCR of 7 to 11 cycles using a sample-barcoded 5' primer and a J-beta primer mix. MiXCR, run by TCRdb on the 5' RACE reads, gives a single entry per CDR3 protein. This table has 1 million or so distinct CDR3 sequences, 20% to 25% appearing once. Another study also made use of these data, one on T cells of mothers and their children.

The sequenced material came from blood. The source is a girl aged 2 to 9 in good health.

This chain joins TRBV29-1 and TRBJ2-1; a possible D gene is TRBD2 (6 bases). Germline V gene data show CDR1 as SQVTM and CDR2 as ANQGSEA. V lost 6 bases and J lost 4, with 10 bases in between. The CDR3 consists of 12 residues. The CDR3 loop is CSVIGGYNEQFF. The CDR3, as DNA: TGCAGCGTCATCGGAGGGTACAATGAGCAGTTCTTC.

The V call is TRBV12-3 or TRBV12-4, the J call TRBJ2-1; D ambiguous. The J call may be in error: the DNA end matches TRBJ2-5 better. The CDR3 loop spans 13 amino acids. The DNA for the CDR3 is TGTGCCAGCAGTCCCCGACTGCGAGAGACCCAGTACTTC. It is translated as CASSPRLRETQYF.

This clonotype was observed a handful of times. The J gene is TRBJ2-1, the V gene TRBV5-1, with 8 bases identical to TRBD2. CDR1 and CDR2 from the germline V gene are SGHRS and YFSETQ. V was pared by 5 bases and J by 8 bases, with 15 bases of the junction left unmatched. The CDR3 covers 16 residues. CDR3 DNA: TGCGCCAGCAGTTTCCCGCTAAGCGGGAGTTTGGATGAGCAGTTCTTC. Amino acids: CASSFPLSGSLDEQFF.

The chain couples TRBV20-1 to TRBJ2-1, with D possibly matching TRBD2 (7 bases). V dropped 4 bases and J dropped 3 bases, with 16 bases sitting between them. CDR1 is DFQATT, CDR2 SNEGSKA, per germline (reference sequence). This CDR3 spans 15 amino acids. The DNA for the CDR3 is TGCAGTGCTACGGGGGCGGGAGCCATCTACAATGAGCAGTTCTTC. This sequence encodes CSATGAGAIYNEQFF.

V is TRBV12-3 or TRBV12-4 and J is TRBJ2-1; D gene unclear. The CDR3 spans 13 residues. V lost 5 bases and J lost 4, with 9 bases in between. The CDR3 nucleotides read TGTGCCAGCAGTCCCCGGGCTTACAATGAGCAGTTCTTC. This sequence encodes CASSPRAYNEQFF.

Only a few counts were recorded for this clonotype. CDR3: CASSVGGWGSSYNEQFF. The CDR3, as DNA: TGTGCCAGCAGCGTAGGTGGGTGGGGGAGCTCCTACAATGAGCAGTTCTTC. The chain recombines TRBV9 with TRBJ2-1; D possibly matches TRBD1 or TRBD2 (5 bases each). V lost 0 bases to trimming and J lost 0 bases, with 13 bases between them. The germline V gene encodes CDR1 SGDLS and CDR2 YYNGEE. This CDR3 spans 17 amino acids.

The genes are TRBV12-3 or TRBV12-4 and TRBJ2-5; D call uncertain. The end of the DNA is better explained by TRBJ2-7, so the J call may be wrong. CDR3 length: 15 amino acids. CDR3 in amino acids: CASSLGGLFSYEQYF. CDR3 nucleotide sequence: TGTGCCAGCAGTTTAGGGGGATTGTTCTCCTACGAGCAGTACTTC.

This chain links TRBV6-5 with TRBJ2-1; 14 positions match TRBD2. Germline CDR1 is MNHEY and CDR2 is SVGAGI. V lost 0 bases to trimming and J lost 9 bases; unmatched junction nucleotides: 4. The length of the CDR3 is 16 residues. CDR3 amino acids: CASSYSGTSGSSEQFF. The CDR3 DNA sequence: TGTGCCAGCAGTTACTCCGGGACTAGCGGGAGTAGTGAGCAGTTCTTC.

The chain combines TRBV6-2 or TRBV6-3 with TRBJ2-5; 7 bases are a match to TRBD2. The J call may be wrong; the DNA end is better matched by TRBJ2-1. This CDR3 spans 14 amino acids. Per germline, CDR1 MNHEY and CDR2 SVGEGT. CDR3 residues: CASSYAGVLFEQFF. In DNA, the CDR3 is TGTGCCAGCAGTTATGCGGGGGTCCTCTTTGAGCAGTTCTTC.

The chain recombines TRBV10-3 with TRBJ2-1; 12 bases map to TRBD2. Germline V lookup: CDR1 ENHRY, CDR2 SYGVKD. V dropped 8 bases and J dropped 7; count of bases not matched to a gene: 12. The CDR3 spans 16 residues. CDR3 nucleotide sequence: TGTGCCATCGGAAAGACTAGCGGGAGCGATGGGAATGAGCAGTTCTTC. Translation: CAIGKTSGSDGNEQFF.

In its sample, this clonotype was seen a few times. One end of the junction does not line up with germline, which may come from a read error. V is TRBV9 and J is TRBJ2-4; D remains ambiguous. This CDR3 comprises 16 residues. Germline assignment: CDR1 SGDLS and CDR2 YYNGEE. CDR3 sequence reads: CASSVARSGSKNIQCF. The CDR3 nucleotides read TGTGCCAGCAGCGTAGCGAGGAGTGGGTCCAAAAACATTCAGTGCTTC.

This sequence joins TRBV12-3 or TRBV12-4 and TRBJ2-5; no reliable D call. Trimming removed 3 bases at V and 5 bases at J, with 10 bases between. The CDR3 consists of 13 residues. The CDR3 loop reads CASSFDPRETQYF. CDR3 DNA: TGTGCCAGCAGTTTTGATCCAAGGGAGACCCAGTACTTC.

This CDR3 reads CASLGGDTQYF. DNA of the CDR3: TGTGCCAGTCTCGGGGGAGATACGCAGTATTTT. The chain joins TRBV6-2 or TRBV6-3 to TRBJ2-3; weak D call: TRBD2 (6 bases). Germline V gives CDR1 MNHEY, CDR2 SVGEGT. Trimming stripped 9 bases from V and 5 bases from J, with 9 bases between. The CDR3 totals 11 residues.

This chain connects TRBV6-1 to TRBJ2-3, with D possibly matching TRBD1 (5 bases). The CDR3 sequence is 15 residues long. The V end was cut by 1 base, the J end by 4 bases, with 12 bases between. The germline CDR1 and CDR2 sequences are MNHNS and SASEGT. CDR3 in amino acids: CASSEDGRVADTQYF. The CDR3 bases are TGTGCCAGCAGTGAAGATGGCAGGGTCGCAGATACGCAGTATTTT.

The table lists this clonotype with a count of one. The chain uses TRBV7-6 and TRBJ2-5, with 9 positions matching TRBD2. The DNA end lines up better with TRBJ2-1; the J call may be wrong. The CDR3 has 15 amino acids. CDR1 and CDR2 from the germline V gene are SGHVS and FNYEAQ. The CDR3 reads CASSLPSGEVNEQFF. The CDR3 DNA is TGTGCCAGCAGCTTACCTAGCGGGGAGGTAAATGAGCAGTTCTTC.

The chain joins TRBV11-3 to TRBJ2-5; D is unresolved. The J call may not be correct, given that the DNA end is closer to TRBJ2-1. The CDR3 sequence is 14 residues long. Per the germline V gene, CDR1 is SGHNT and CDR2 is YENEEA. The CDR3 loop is CASSPGAPNGEQFF. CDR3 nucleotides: TGTGCCAGCAGCCCTGGCGCTCCGAACGGGGAGCAGTTCTTC.

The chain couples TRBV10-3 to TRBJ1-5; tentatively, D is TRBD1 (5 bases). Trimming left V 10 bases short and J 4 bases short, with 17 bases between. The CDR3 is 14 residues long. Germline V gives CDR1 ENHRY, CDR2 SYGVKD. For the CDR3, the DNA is TGTGCCACCGCCGCCGGGGGGGGAAATCAGCCCCAGCATTTT. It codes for CATAAGGGNQPQHF.